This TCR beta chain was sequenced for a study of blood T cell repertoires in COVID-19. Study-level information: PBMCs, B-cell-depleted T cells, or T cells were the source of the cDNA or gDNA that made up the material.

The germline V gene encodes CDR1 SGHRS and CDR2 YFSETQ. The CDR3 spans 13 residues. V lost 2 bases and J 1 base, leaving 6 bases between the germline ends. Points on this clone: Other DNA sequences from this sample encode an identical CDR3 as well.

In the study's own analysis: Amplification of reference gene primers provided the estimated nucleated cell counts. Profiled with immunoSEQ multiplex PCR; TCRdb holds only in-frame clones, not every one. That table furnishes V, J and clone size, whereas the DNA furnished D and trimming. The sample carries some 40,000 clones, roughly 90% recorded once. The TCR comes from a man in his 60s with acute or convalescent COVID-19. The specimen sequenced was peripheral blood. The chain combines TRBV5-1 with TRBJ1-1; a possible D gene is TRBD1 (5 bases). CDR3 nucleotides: TGCGCCAGCAGCTTCGGACAGAACACTGAAGCTTTCTTT. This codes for CASSFGQNTEAFF.